The clone carrying this T cell receptor (beta chain) appeared a few times. Its antigen is currently unknown. Tagging with unique molecular identifiers was a feature of the TCR beta cDNA libraries. MiXCR, run by TCRdb on the PCR reads, gives a single entry per CDR3 protein. The sample holds hundreds of thousands of distinct CDR3 sequences, less than 40% seen once. The data originate from a study of post-analysis software for immune sequencing data. Study outcomes and limitations: Five TRBV segments were more frequent in patients than controls; TRBV5-6, TRBV5-1 and TRBV20-1 belonged to this group. Strong same-batch co-clustering of samples appeared with F measure clustering. Controls showed significantly higher normalized Chao1 diversity than did multiple sclerosis patients.

Trimming pared 6 bases from V and 3 bases from J, leaving 18 bases between. This CDR3 is 15 amino acids long. Germline lookup yields CDR1 MDHEN and CDR2 SYDVKM. The chain couples TRBV28 to TRBJ2-7, with TRBD1 as a possible D gene (6 bases). The TCR comes from a girl under 18 with multiple sclerosis. The specimen sequenced was blood. The CDR3 loop reads CASRPGASPLYEQYF. The CDR3 DNA sequence: TGTGCCAGCAGACCAGGGGCCTCGCCCCTCTACGAGCAGTACTTC.